A selection of T cell receptor beta chains follows, all from one sample in a study of blood T cell repertoires in COVID-19. Profiling relied on immunoSEQ multiplex PCR, and the TCRdb table lists in-frame clones only, not all of them. The profile shows roughly 320,000 clones, 65% to 90% of them singletons. What was sequenced was peripheral blood. The receptors derive from a human donor in a cohort sampled during active COVID-19. Both conserved end residues are part of each CDR3. The D gene is left open where the match is weak. The size of a clone is reported for some rows only, either as once, few or many, or as a class for expanded clones.

d_call | cdr3_length | j_call | clone_size | v_call | cdr3_nt | cdr3_aa
- | 11 | TRBJ1-3 | many | TRBV2 | TGTGCCAGCGAACTTGGAAACACCATATATTTT | CASELGNTIYF
- | 14 | TRBJ1-1 | few | TRBV6-5 | TGTGCCAGCAGTTACTCGGGGAGGACCACTGAAGCTTTCTTT | CASSYSGRTTEAFF
- | 14 | TRBJ2-7 | once | TRBV6-1 | TGTGCCAGCAGTGAATATGTGCGATCTTACGAGCAGTACTTC | CASSEYVRSYEQYF
- | 15 | TRBJ2-2 | - | TRBV13 | TGTGCCAGCAGCTTGACTAGGGGGAACACCGGGGAGCTGTTTTTT | CASSLTRGNTGELFF
- | 12 | TRBJ2-7 | - | TRBV3-1/TRBV3-2 | TGTGCCAGCAGCCAACCCCGGGACGAGCAGTACTTC | CASSQPRDEQYF
TRBD1 | 15 | TRBJ2-7 | - | TRBV7-9 | TGTGCCAGCAGCTCCCGGGACAGGGCATCTAATGAGCAGTACTTC | CASSSRDRASNEQYF
- | 14 | TRBJ2-7 | - | TRBV19 | TGTGCCAGTAGCTCCACAGGCTACTCCTACGAGCAGTACTTC | CASSSTGYSYEQYF
- | 15 | TRBJ2-7 | - | TRBV21-1 | TGTGCCAGCAGCAAATTGGATGGGCTGTCCTACGAGCAGTACTTC | CASSKLDGLSYEQYF
TRBD2 | 15 | TRBJ2-1 | - | TRBV27 | TGTGCCACCACCGGGAGTAGCGGGGGGGCCAATGAGCAGTTCTTC | CATTGSSGGANEQFF
TRBD2 | 12 | TRBJ2-1 | - | TRBV2 | TGTGCCAGCAAGGGACTAGGGGATGAGCAGTTCTTC | CASKGLGDEQFF
TRBD1 | 14 | TRBJ1-2 | - | TRBV7-9 | TGTGCCAGCAGCTTAAACAGGGGGGATTATGGCTACACCTTC | CASSLNRGDYGYTF
TRBD2 | 15 | TRBJ2-3 | once | TRBV7-3 | TGTGCCAGCAGCTTAACCGGGGGGTATACAGATACGCAGTATTTT | CASSLTGGYTDTQYF
- | 14 | TRBJ1-5 | - | TRBV6-5 | TGTGCCAGCAGTCCCGGGGAGGGAACTCAGCCCCAGCATTTT | CASSPGEGTQPQHF
TRBD1 | 14 | TRBJ1-1 | - | TRBV10-3 | TGTGCCATCATGGGGGGGCAACAGGGGGTTGAAGCTTTCTTT | CAIMGGQQGVEAFF
TRBD1 | 17 | TRBJ2-5 | - | TRBV6-1 | TGTGCCAGCAGTGAACTACCTCCGGGACAGGGTCGGGAGACCCAGTACTTC | CASSELPPGQGRETQYF
- | 18 | TRBJ1-6 | - | TRBV3-1/TRBV3-2 | TGTGCCAGCAGCCAAGATTTAGGAGGGAGGGCGTATAATTCACCCCTCCACTTT | CASSQDLGGRAYNSPLHF
- | 14 | TRBJ1-2 | - | TRBV18 | TGTGCCAGCTCACCAACGACAGACTTATATGGCTACACCTTC | CASSPTTDLYGYTF
TRBD1 | 17 | TRBJ1-6 | - | TRBV5-6 | TGTGCCAGCAGCTTGGGGACAGGCAACTCCTATAATTCACCCCTCCACTTT | CASSLGTGNSYNSPLHF
TRBD1 | 15 | TRBJ1-4 | - | TRBV4-1 | TGCGCCAGCAGCCAATCGGGCAGGGGGGTTGAAAAACTGTTTTTT | CASSQSGRGVEKLFF
TRBD1 | 15 | TRBJ2-7 | - | TRBV6-5 | TGTGCCAGCAGTTACAGTTCAGGGGGCAACTACGAGCAGTACTTC | CASSYSSGGNYEQYF
- | 15 | TRBJ2-7 | - | TRBV6-5 | TGTGCCAGCAGACCGTACGGGATCCGATCCTACGAGCAGTACTTC | CASRPYGIRSYEQYF
TRBD1 | 15 | TRBJ1-1 | once | TRBV7-6 | TGTGCCAGCAGCTTGTCCCTAGGGACAGCCCATGAAGCTTTCTTT | CASSLSLGTAHEAFF
TRBD2 | 13 | TRBJ2-2 | - | TRBV7-6 | TGTGCCAGCTCCCGGGGGGTTACCGGGGAGCTGTTTTTT | CASSRGVTGELFF
- | 13 | TRBJ1-2 | - | TRBV27 | TGTGCCAGCAGTTACGGGAGAAACTATGGCTACACCTTC | CASSYGRNYGYTF
- | 19 | TRBJ2-6 | - | TRBV24-1 | TGTGCCACCAGTGATTTCAAAGCGGACGGAATCTCTGGGGCCAACGTCCTGACTTTC | CATSDFKADGISGANVLTF
- | 15 | TRBJ1-2 | - | TRBV10-3 | TGTGCCATCCCTAACGATCAGGGGTTGAAGTATGGCTACACCTTC | CAIPNDQGLKYGYTF
- | 13 | TRBJ1-4 | - | TRBV30 | TGTGCCTGGACAGGGGAAACTAATGAAAAACTGTTTTTT | CAWTGETNEKLFF
- | 12 | TRBJ1-1 | - | TRBV18 | TGTGCCAGCTCACGGGCGTCCGGCTTAGCTTTCTTT | CASSRASGLAFF
TRBD2 | 15 | TRBJ2-2 | - | TRBV12-5 | TGTGCTAGTGGTTTGGGGACTAGCGGGGCCGGGGAGCTGTTTTTT | CASGLGTSGAGELFF
- | 14 | TRBJ2-3 | once | TRBV9 | TGTGCCAGCAAGGGCGGAGGGAGCACAGATACGCAGTATTTT | CASKGGGSTDTQYF
TRBD2 | 16 | TRBJ2-7 | - | TRBV5-8 | TGTGCCAGCAGCTTGTTAGTGGGGACTACCATATACGAGCAGTACTTC | CASSLLVGTTIYEQYF
TRBD1 | 16 | TRBJ1-5 | - | TRBV19 | TGTGCCAGTAGTACGAGCACCGGGACAGGGCATCAGCCCCAGCATTTT | CASSTSTGTGHQPQHF
TRBD1 | 15 | TRBJ2-3 | - | TRBV7-9 | TGTGCCAGCAGCCTTGACAGGGGGCGAACAGATACGCAGTATTTT | CASSLDRGRTDTQYF
- | 13 | TRBJ2-1 | many | TRBV11-3 | TGTGCCAGCAGCCCAAACAGGGACAATGAGCAGTTCTTC | CASSPNRDNEQFF
TRBD1 | 15 | TRBJ1-4 | - | TRBV5-1 | TGCGCCAGCAGCTCCACAGGGGCTTCTAATGAAAAACTGTTTTTT | CASSSTGASNEKLFF
- | 11 | TRBJ1-1 | - | TRBV25-1 | TGTGCCACCCAATTGAACACTGAAGCTTTCTTT | CATQLNTEAFF
- | 14 | TRBJ2-7 | - | TRBV6-5 | TGTGCCAGCAGTTACTCGACAGGCGGCTACGAGCAGTACTTC | CASSYSTGGYEQYF
TRBD1 | 14 | TRBJ1-2 | - | TRBV19 | TGTGCCAGTAGTTGCCGGGACAGGGCCTGTGGCTACACCTTC | CASSCRDRACGYTF
TRBD2 | 13 | TRBJ2-7 | - | TRBV7-3 | TGTGCCAGCGGGGGGGTTGTTCCCTACGAGCAGTACTTC | CASGGVVPYEQYF
- | 12 | TRBJ1-1 | - | TRBV10-2 | TGCGCCACCTCAACAGGGTACACTGAAGCTTTCTTT | CATSTGYTEAFF
TRBD1 | 12 | TRBJ1-2 | - | TRBV2 | TGTGCCAGCAGCAGGGGGAATAGAGGCTACACCTTC | CASSRGNRGYTF
TRBD1 | 16 | TRBJ1-6 | - | TRBV7-2 | TGTGCCAGCAGCTTAGGTGGTCCAGGGGGTAATTCACCCCTCCACTTT | CASSLGGPGGNSPLHF
TRBD2 | 17 | TRBJ2-3 | once | TRBV10-3 | TGTGCCATCTCCGGGGGGGCTAGCGGGAGAAGCACAGATACGCAGTATTTT | CAISGGASGRSTDTQYF
- | 15 | TRBJ1-1 | - | TRBV5-6 | TGTGCCAGCAGCTTGTCTGCAGGGATGAACACTGAAGCTTTCTTT | CASSLSAGMNTEAFF
- | 15 | TRBJ2-1 | - | TRBV30 | TGTGCCTGGAGTGTTTTGGGGAGCTCCTACAATGAGCAGTTCTTC | CAWSVLGSSYNEQFF
TRBD1 | 14 | TRBJ1-2 | once | TRBV10-2 | TGCGCCAGCAGTGAACAAGGGGGCGCCGATGGCTACACCTTC | CASSEQGGADGYTF
TRBD1 | 16 | TRBJ1-5 | - | TRBV5-1 | TGCGCCAGCAGCCCGGGGGACAGGCTCTACAATCAGCCCCAGCATTTT | CASSPGDRLYNQPQHF
TRBD2 | 14 | TRBJ2-7 | - | TRBV24-1 | TGTGCCACCAGTGACAGGCTAGCGGGCCACGAGCAGTACTTC | CATSDRLAGHEQYF